These T cell receptor beta chains were read from a single sample in a study of blood T cell repertoires in COVID-19. Generated by immunoSEQ multiplex PCR, the TCRdb table keeps only in-frame clones and is missing some. The sample has about 120,000 clones; around 89% are singletons. What was sequenced was peripheral blood. The receptor set was obtained from a woman in her sixties with COVID-19, enrolled during active disease. Each CDR3 is given with its conserved first and last residue. The order of the fields is clone size, V gene, J gene, D gene, CDR3 protein, CDR3 DNA. D genes are given only for firm matches. Clone size is not always given. Where it is, it says once, few, many or a class for expanded clones.

size: NA; V: TRBV12-3/TRBV12-4; J: TRBJ1-1; D: NA; CDR3: CASSFSELKKAFF; DNA: TGTGCCAGCAGTTTCTCCGAGCTAAAAAAAGCTTTCTTT
size: NA; V: TRBV19; J: TRBJ1-1; D: NA; CDR3: CASSIGPGSNTEAFF; DNA: TGTGCCAGTAGTATAGGTCCGGGGTCGAACACTGAAGCTTTCTTT
size: NA; V: TRBV6-5; J: TRBJ2-2; D: NA; CDR3: CASSPGNTGELFF; DNA: TGTGCCAGCAGTCCAGGGAACACCGGGGAGCTGTTTTTT
size: NA; V: TRBV7-8; J: TRBJ1-6; D: NA; CDR3: CASSKREGENSPLHF; DNA: TGTGCCAGCAGCAAAAGAGAGGGGGAGAATTCACCCCTCCACTTT
size: once; V: TRBV29-1; J: TRBJ2-7; D: TRBD1; CDR3: CSVRTGNSYEQYF; DNA: TGCAGCGTTCGGACAGGGAATTCCTACGAGCAGTACTTC
size: NA; V: TRBV4-1; J: TRBJ1-5; D: NA; CDR3: CASSHQPDRDNQPQHF; DNA: TGCGCCAGCAGCCACCAGCCCGACAGAGACAATCAGCCCCAGCATTTT
size: NA; V: TRBV10-3; J: TRBJ1-6; D: NA; CDR3: CAISDPDSPLHF; DNA: TGTGCCATCAGTGATCCTGATTCACCCCTCCACTTT
size: once; V: TRBV27; J: TRBJ2-6; D: NA; CDR3: CASSLFPAGANVLTF; DNA: TGTGCCAGCAGTTTATTTCCGGCTGGGGCCAACGTCCTGACTTTC
size: NA; V: TRBV6-5; J: TRBJ1-1; D: TRBD1; CDR3: CASRQARGTGEAFF; DNA: TGTGCCAGCAGGCAAGCCAGGGGGACTGGTGAAGCTTTCTTT
size: NA; V: TRBV19; J: TRBJ1-3; D: TRBD1; CDR3: CASSRDRGNTIYF; DNA: TGTGCCAGTAGTCGGGACAGGGGAAACACCATATATTTT
size: NA; V: TRBV4-2; J: TRBJ1-6; D: TRBD1; CDR3: CASSQYRGNNSPLHF; DNA: TGTGCCAGCAGCCAATACAGGGGAAATAATTCACCCCTCCACTTT
size: once; V: TRBV5-1; J: TRBJ1-5; D: TRBD1; CDR3: CASSLGQGLNQPQHF; DNA: TGCGCCAGCAGCTTGGGACAGGGACTCAATCAGCCCCAGCATTTT
size: NA; V: TRBV19; J: TRBJ1-5; D: TRBD1; CDR3: CASRRDRTSNQPQHF; DNA: TGTGCCAGTAGGCGGGACAGGACTAGCAATCAGCCCCAGCATTTT
size: NA; V: TRBV9; J: TRBJ2-3; D: TRBD1; CDR3: CASSLTGADTQYF; DNA: TGTGCCAGCAGCCTCACAGGGGCAGATACGCAGTATTTT